These 7 T cell receptor beta chains share one sample of origin, sequenced in a study of cytomegalovirus exposure and HLA in healthy donors. PCR used 60 Vbeta primers and 13 Jbeta primers. The method was immunoSEQ multiplex PCR; TCRdb's version includes in-frame clones alone and lacks a portion of them. The sample lists around 120,000 clones, around 70% occurring once. Sequencing input: PBMCs. The origin of the receptors is a man in his forties in good health and CMV-seropositive.

The chain is built from TRBV28 and TRBJ2-7, with D possibly TRBD2 on 5 matching bases. The CDR3 contains 16 residues. Germline V gives CDR1 MDHEN, CDR2 SYDVKM. V was pared by 4 bases and J by 4 bases, with 20 bases between. The CDR3 loop is CASSSLQDYFHYEQYF. The CDR3, as DNA: TGTGCCAGCAGTTCTCTTCAAGACTATTTCCATTACGAGCAGTACTTC.

The rearrangement links TRBV7-9 to TRBJ1-1, with 9 bases matching TRBD1. Trimming cost V 1 base and J 5 bases; bases outside gene matches: 5. This CDR3 has 15 amino acids. In germline, CDR1 is SEHNR, CDR2 FQNEAQ (reference sequence). CDR3 sequence: CASSLEGQGRTEAFF. CDR3 coding DNA: TGTGCCAGCAGCTTAGAGGGACAGGGAAGGACTGAAGCTTTCTTT.

The chain uses TRBV6-4 and TRBJ2-3; 10 bases line up with TRBD2. Unmatched junction bases numbered 1, after V lost 3 bases and J lost 1 base. CDR3 length equals 15 residues. Germline V lookup: CDR1 MRHNA, CDR2 SNTAGT. CDR3 residues: CASSESGGGTDTQYF. The CDR3 coding sequence is TGTGCCAGCAGTGAAAGCGGGGGGGGCACAGATACGCAGTATTTT.

The count of this clone is one. The germline gene is not matched at one end of the junction; a read error may be the cause. CDR3 bases: TGTGCCACCAGTCGGACAGCTGCGAACACCGGGGAGCTGTTTTTT. Its translation is CATSRTAANTGELFF. The chain has TRBV10-3 and TRBJ2-2; weak D call: TRBD1 (6 bases). CDR3 length: 15 residues. Germline CDR1 reads ENHRY; CDR2 reads SYGVKD.

This clone occurred once. The same CDR3 can be traced to other DNA sequences in this sample. This chain joins TRBV18 and TRBJ1-3; D unclear. V was cut by 1 base and J by 0 bases, with 7 bases left in between. Germline V CDR1 and CDR2: KGHSH, LQKENI. There are 15 residues in the CDR3. The CDR3, as DNA: TGTGCCAGCTCACCACGAACAGACTCTGGAAACACCATATATTTT. Translating it yields CASSPRTDSGNTIYF.

V is TRBV9 and J is TRBJ2-1; 12 bases match TRBD2. CDR3 length: 14 amino acids. V lost 4 bases to trimming and J lost 10 bases; unmatched junction nucleotides: 6. The germline V gene encodes CDR1 SGDLS and CDR2 YYNGEE. The CDR3 here is CASSPRTSGNEQFF. CDR3 bases: TGTGCCAGCAGCCCCCGGACTAGCGGGAACGAGCAGTTCTTC.

This rearrangement joins TRBV5-1 to TRBJ2-1; 11 nucleotides align to TRBD2. After removal of 4 bases from V and 4 bases from J, the junction contained 4 bases not matched to a gene. CDR3 size: 15 residues. The germline V gene has CDR1 SGHRS and CDR2 YFSETQ. Written as DNA, the CDR3 is TGCGCCAGCAGCCGCGGGACTAGCGGATACAATGAGCAGTTCTTC. This codes for CASSRGTSGYNEQFF.